What follows describes a single TCR beta chain. Its antigen is unknown. The junction differs from germline at one of its ends, possibly a read error. This specimen belongs to a study of tumor-infiltrating lymphocytes in primary liver carcinoma. Reverse transcription of roughly 480 ng total RNA with a constant-region primer produced TCR beta cDNA. Construction of TCR beta libraries relied on three successive nested multiplex PCR rounds employing slightly modified ARM-PCR. In the first two PCR rounds, TRBV1-TRBV30 forward primers were paired with a C-beta reverse primer, and each round lasted about 9 cycles. TCRdb passed the multiplex PCR reads through MiXCR, listing each CDR3 protein once. The sample holds just under 55,000 distinct CDR3 sequences, about 80% seen once. Whole-study results and caveats: With p = 0.039, the top-250-clone fraction in tumors significantly exceeded that in blood.

Germline values: CDR1 SGHAT, CDR2 FQNNGV. The CDR3 has 15 amino acids. Unsorted bulk tissue (roughly 19-31 mg) underwent RNA and DNA co-extraction. This TCR was sampled from a middle-aged man with primary liver carcinoma and hepatitis B virus infection. Material for sequencing was liver tumor tissue from sampling region 2. Subset: tumor region T2, inferior pole. The genes are TRBV11-2 and TRBJ2-1, with D tentatively TRBD2 (6 bases). The CDR3 DNA follows: TGTGCCAGCAGCTTATATGCGGGGTTCTTCAATAAGCAGTTCTTC. This translates into CASSLYAGFFNKQFF.